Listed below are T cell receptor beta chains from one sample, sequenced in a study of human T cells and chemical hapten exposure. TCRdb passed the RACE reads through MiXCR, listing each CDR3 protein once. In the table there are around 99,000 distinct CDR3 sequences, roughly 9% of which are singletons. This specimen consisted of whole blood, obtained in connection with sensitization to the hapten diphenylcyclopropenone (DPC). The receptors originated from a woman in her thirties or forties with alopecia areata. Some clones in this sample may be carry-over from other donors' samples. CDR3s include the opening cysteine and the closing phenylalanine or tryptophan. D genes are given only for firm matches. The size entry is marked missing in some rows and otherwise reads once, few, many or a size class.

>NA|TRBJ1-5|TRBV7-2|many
CASSSYQLEGNQPQHF
TGTGCCAGCAGCTCTTATCAGCTGGAGGGCAATCAGCCCCAGCATTTT
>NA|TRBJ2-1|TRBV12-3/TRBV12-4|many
CASSPHPGLFYNEQFF
TGTGCCAGCAGTCCTCATCCGGGATTATTCTACAATGAGCAGTTCTTC
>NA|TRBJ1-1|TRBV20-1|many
CSARQPMNTEAFF
TGCAGTGCTAGACAGCCAATGAACACTGAAGCTTTCTTT
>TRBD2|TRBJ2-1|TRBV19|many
CASSAAGGLGYEQFF
TGTGCCAGTAGTGCAGCGGGGGGGCTTGGATATGAGCAGTTCTTC
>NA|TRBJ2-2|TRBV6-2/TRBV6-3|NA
CASSGGDRSNTGELFF
TGTGCCAGCAGTGGCGGGGACAGATCGAACACCGGGGAGCTGTTTTTT
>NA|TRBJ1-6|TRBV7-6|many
CASSLEGTPNSPLHF
TGTGCCAGCAGCTTGGAAGGGACCCCAAATTCACCCCTCCACTTT
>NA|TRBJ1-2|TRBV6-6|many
CASSSVYPGTLGDYGYTF
TGTGCCAGCAGTTCCGTTTACCCCGGGACCTTAGGGGACTATGGCTACACCTTC
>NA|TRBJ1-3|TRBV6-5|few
CASSYRRGMSSGNTIYF
TGTGCCAGCAGTTACAGGAGAGGGATGAGCTCTGGAAACACCATATATTTT
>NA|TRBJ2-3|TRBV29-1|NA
CSVDRSTQYF
TGCAGCGTTGATCGCAGTACGCAGTATTTT
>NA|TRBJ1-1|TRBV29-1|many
CSVGIGGMMTEAFF
TGCAGCGTTGGTATAGGGGGGATGATGACTGAAGCTTTCTTT
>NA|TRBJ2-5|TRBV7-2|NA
CASSFPGVKTQYF
TGTGCCAGCAGCTTTCCAGGGGTGAAGACCCAGTACTTC
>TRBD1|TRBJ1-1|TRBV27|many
CASRPPPSTGGSGNTEAFF
TGTGCCAGCAGGCCCCCACCCTCGACAGGGGGCTCTGGGAACACTGAAGCTTTCTTT
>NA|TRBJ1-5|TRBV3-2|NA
CASSQTGLFNQPQHF
TGTGCCAGCAGCCAGACAGGGCTCTTCAATCAGCCCCAGCATTTT
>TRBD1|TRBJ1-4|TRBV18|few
CASSPPDREIEKLFF
TGTGCCAGCTCACCACCGGACAGGGAGATTGAAAAACTGTTTTTT
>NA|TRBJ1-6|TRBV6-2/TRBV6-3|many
CASSDDSPLHF
TGTGCCAGCAGCGATGATTCACCCCTCCACTTT
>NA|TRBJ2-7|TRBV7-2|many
CASSRLLDLAYLTSFSGGEQYF
TGTGCCAGCAGCCGCTTACTTGACTTGGCTTACCTGACTAGTTTCTCCGGCGGCGAGCAGTACTTC
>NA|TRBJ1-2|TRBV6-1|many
CASSEGPVGYTF
TGTGCCAGCAGCGAAGGGCCCGTGGGCTACACCTTC
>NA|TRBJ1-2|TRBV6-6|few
CASSTGLTVGVGYTF
TGTGCCAGCAGTACGGGTCTTACTGTCGGAGTTGGCTACACCTTC
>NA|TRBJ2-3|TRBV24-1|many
CATSARLPTDTQYF
TGTGCCACCAGTGCGCGACTCCCCACAGATACGCAGTATTTT
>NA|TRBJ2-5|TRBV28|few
CASLSSLETQYF
TGTGCCAGTCTTTCAAGTCTGGAGACCCAGTACTTC
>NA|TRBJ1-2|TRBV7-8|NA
CASSLAPGSDYGYTF
TGTGCCAGCAGCTTAGCCCCAGGGTCTGACTATGGCTACACCTTC
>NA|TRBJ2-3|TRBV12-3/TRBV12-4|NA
CASSPWTDLATDTQYF
TGTGCCAGCAGTCCTTGGACGGACCTAGCCACAGATACGCAGTATTTT
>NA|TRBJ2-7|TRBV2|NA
CASAVKGDDLAYEQYF
TGTGCCAGCGCAGTAAAGGGGGATGATCTTGCCTACGAGCAGTACTTC
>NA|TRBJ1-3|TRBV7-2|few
CASSLGVTGNTIYF
TGTGCCAGCAGCTTAGGAGTGACCGGAAACACCATATATTTT
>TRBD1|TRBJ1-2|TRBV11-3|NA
CASSTGTGDTKNYGYTF
TGTGCCAGCAGCACAGGGACAGGTGATACTAAGAACTATGGCTACACCTTC
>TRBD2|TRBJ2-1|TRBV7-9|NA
CASSPPFGGAYNEQFF
TGTGCCAGCAGCCCCCCCTTCGGGGGGGCCTACAATGAGCAGTTCTTC
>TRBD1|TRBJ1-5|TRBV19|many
CATRDRGRVNQPQHF
TGTGCCACCCGAGACAGGGGTCGAGTAAATCAGCCCCAGCATTTT
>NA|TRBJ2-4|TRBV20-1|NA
CSARDLAGLGIQYF
TGCAGTGCTAGAGATCTCGCCGGTCTCGGTATTCAGTACTTC
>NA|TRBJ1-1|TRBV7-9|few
CASSLRETEAFF
TGTGCCAGCAGCTTGAGGGAAACTGAAGCTTTCTTT
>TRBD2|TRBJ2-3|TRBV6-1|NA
CASSTPGLVFLF
TGTGCCAGCTCAACCCCGGGACTAGTCTTCCTCTTT
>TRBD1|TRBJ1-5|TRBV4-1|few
CASSQDRGLYQPQHF
TGCGCCAGCAGCCAGGACAGGGGGCTTTATCAGCCCCAGCATTTT
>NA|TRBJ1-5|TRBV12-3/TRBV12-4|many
CASRTLDGNQPQHF
TGTGCCAGCAGGACCCTTGATGGCAATCAGCCCCAGCATTTT
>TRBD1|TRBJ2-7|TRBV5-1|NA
CASSLGGTGIGYEQYF
TGCGCCAGCAGCTTGGGAGGGACAGGGATAGGTTACGAGCAGTACTTC
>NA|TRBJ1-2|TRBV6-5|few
CASRRGVGYGYTF
TGTGCCAGCAGGAGGGGGGTAGGCTATGGCTACACCTTC
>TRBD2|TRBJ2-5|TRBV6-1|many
CASSELAGGPQETQYF
TGTGCCAGCAGTGAACTAGCGGGGGGACCCCAAGAGACCCAGTACTTC
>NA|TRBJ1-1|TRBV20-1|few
CSPRTALNTEAFF
TGCAGCCCCCGGACAGCTCTTAACACTGAAGCTTTCTTT
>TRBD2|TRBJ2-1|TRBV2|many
CASSHRTSSGYNEQFF
TGTGCCAGCAGTCACCGGACTAGCTCAGGCTACAATGAGCAGTTCTTC
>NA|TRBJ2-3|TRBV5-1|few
CASSLGGSGDTQYF
TGCGCCAGCAGCTTGGGGGGGAGTGGAGATACGCAGTATTTT
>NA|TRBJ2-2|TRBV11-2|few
CASSLRINTGELFF
TGTGCCAGCAGCTTGAGGATAAACACCGGGGAGCTGTTTTTT
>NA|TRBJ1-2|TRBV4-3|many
CASSQDARFNYGYTF
TGCGCCAGCAGCCAAGATGCGCGTTTTAACTATGGCTACACCTTC
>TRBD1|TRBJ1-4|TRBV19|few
CASRIGTATNEKLFF
TGTGCCAGTAGAATAGGGACAGCGACTAATGAAAAACTGTTTTTT
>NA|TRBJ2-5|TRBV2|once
CTSSDVAQETQYF
TGTACCAGCAGTGACGTAGCCCAAGAGACCCAGTACTTC
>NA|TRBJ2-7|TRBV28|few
CASSSPDGYEQYF
TGTGCCAGCAGTTCACCGGACGGCTACGAGCAGTACTTC
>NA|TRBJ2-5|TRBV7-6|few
CASSVGQTGTQYF
TGTGCCAGCAGCGTCGGACAAACGGGGACCCAGTACTTC
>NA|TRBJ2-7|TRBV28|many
CASSLEGEQYF
TGTGCCAGCAGTTTAGAAGGCGAGCAGTACTTC
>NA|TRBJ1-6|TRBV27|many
CASSSFTGLRSPLHF
TGTGCCAGCAGTTCATTTACAGGGCTGAGATCACCCCTCCACTTT
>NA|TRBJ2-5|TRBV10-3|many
CAISESGQALETQYF
TGTGCCATCAGTGAGTCGGGGCAGGCCCTAGAGACCCAGTACTTC
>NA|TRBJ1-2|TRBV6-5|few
CASSYSKLPGQGGLNYGYTF
TGTGCCAGCAGTTACTCGAAGCTCCCCGGGCAGGGCGGGTTAAACTATGGCTACACCTTC
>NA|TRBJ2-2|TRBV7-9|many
CASSLPRRGELFF
TGTGCCAGCAGCCTCCCCAGACGGGGGGAGCTGTTTTTT
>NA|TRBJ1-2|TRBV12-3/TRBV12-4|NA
CASTGGEQGGYGYTF
TGTGCCAGCACCGGGGGGGAACAGGGCGGCTATGGCTACACCTTC
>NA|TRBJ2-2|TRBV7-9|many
CASSLDNRVANTGELFF
TGTGCCAGCAGCTTAGATAACAGGGTGGCGAACACCGGGGAGCTGTTTTTT